Included here is one T cell receptor (beta chain) sequence, with context. The data stem from a study of shared clonotypes between healthy human individuals. Per the germline V gene, CDR1 is SEHNR and CDR2 is FQNEAQ (reference sequence). Trimming pared 0 bases from V and 0 bases from J, leaving 12 bases between. The CDR3 loop spans 17 amino acids. The authors divided CD4+ cells into CD45RA+ naive and CD45RA-negative memory subsets. The method was immunoSEQ multiplex PCR; TCRdb's version includes in-frame clones alone and lacks a portion of them. This table has about 510,000 clones, 90% to 97% appearing once.

The genes are TRBV7-9 and TRBJ1-5, with a tentative D call TRBD1 (6 bases). Material: naive CD4+ T cells sorted from blood. The subset: CD45RA+ positively selected. The TCR sequence derives from a woman under 40 in good health. The CDR3 region is CASSLAGTRDSNQPQHF. In DNA, the CDR3 is TGTGCCAGCAGCTTAGCAGGGACAAGGGATAGCAATCAGCCCCAGCATTTT.